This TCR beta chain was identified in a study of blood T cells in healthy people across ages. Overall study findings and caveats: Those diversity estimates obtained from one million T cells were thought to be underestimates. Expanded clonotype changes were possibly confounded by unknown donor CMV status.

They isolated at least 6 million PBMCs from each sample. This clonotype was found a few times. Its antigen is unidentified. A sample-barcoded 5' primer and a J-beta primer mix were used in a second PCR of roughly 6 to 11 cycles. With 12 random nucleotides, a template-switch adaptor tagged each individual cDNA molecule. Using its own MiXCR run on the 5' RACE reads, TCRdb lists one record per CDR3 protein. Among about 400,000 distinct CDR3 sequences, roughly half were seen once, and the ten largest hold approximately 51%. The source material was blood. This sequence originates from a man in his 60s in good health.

CDR3 in DNA: TGTGCCAGCAGTCCGAATCCGGGGGGGCCCTACGAGCAGTACTTC. Its translation: CASSPNPGGPYEQYF. The rearrangement links TRBV7-2 to TRBJ2-7; 8 positions agree with TRBD2. Germline V lookup: CDR1 SGHTA, CDR2 FQGNSA. V dropped 6 bases and J dropped 2; count of bases not matched to a gene: 9. The CDR3 length is 15 residues.